This passage covers 32 T cell receptor beta chains from one sample sequenced in a study of memory CD4+ T cells and cytomegalovirus serostatus. Repertoires were generated with immunoSEQ multiplex PCR, while TCRdb's copy carries only in-frame clones and drops some. The data show approximately 44,000 clones, 76% seen once. The sort gate was single viable CD3+CD4+CD8-CD45RO+ cells for memory CD4+ T cells. The sequencing sample was made of memory CD4+ T cells from blood. Receptor source: an adult in good health and CMV-seronegative.

The sample holds one count of this clone. The CDR3, as DNA: TGTGCCAGCATGGACGTACAATCGGCGCAGTATTTT. Its protein is CASMDVQSAQYF. The chain joins TRBV11-3 to TRBJ2-3, with unresolved D. From germline, CDR1 is SGHNT and CDR2 YENEEA. Trimming cost V 7 bases and J 10 bases, with 15 bases left between them. The CDR3 totals 12 residues.

This clone was seen only once. The chain recombines TRBV5-1 with TRBJ2-7; unclear D gene. Trimming took off 4 bases at V and 1 base at J, with 9 bases between the two ends. This CDR3 has 13 residues. Germline CDR1 reads SGHRS; CDR2 reads YFSETQ. For the CDR3, the DNA is TGCGCCAGCAGCCAGGACCGTTCCTACGAGCAGTACTTC. As protein: CASSQDRSYEQYF.

The chain links TRBV9 to TRBJ2-5; maybe TRBD1 (6 bases). Trimming removed 4 bases at V and 5 bases at J, with 15 bases between. The CDR3 spans 14 residues. Germline assignment: CDR1 SGDLS and CDR2 YYNGEE. The chain's CDR3 is CASSRQVGEETQYF. For the CDR3, the DNA is TGTGCCAGCAGCCGACAGGTTGGCGAGGAGACCCAGTACTTC.

The chain has TRBV6-1 and TRBJ1-6, with a tentative D call TRBD1 (6 bases). This CDR3 has 14 amino acids. Germline-derived CDR1 and CDR2 are MNHNS and SASEGT. The germline V and J ends were trimmed by 5 bases and 7 bases, with 12 bases remaining between them. CDR3 in DNA: TGTGCCAGCAGTCCCGGGGGGGGCAATTCACCCCTCCACTTT. Protein: CASSPGGGNSPLHF.

V usage is TRBV10-3 and J usage is TRBJ2-2; D not resolved. The ends were cut back, 4 bases at V and 8 bases at J, with 8 bases in the middle. The germline V gene has CDR1 ENHRY and CDR2 SYGVKD. This CDR3 contains 12 residues. The CDR3 region has the DNA TGTGCCATCAGTGCGATAGAGGGGGAGCTGTTTTTT. This codes for CAISAIEGELFF.

The rearrangement links TRBV9 to TRBJ1-6, with 10 bases matching TRBD1. With V trimmed by 0 bases and J by 7 bases, 4 bases remained unmatched. Germline CDR1 is SGDLS and CDR2 is YYNGEE. The CDR3 has 16 amino acids. The CDR3 reads CASSVVPGQGNSPLHF. CDR3 DNA sequence: TGTGCCAGCAGCGTAGTACCGGGACAGGGGAATTCACCCCTCCACTTT.

The genes are TRBV11-3 and TRBJ2-1; 7 positions agree with TRBD2. V dropped 10 bases and J dropped 2; count of bases not matched to a gene: 8. This CDR3 is 14 amino acids long. Per germline, CDR1 SGHNT and CDR2 YENEEA. CDR3 residues: CATKSGVTYNEQFF. For the CDR3, the DNA is TGTGCCACCAAAAGCGGGGTAACCTACAATGAGCAGTTCTTC.

A few counts support this clone. The chain carries TRBV28 and TRBJ2-6; 9 positions match TRBD2. The CDR3 spans 16 residues. Per germline, CDR1 MDHEN and CDR2 SYDVKM. Trimming took 2 bases from V and 3 from J; bases not matched to a gene: 2. CDR3 in amino acids: CASSLAGGYGANVLTF. CDR3 DNA sequence: TGTGCCAGCAGTTTAGCGGGGGGGTATGGGGCCAACGTCCTGACTTTC.

Concerning this clone: Other DNA sequences within the sample encode an identical CDR3. The rearrangement links TRBV28 to TRBJ2-2, with 10 bases identical to TRBD2. Germline-derived CDR1 and CDR2 are MDHEN and SYDVKM. CDR3 size: 15 residues. After removal of 8 bases from V and 8 bases from J, the junction contained 11 bases not matched to a gene. CDR3 bases: TGTGCCAGCTCGCCAAGCGGGGGGGCATCTGGGGAGCTGTTTTTT. Protein: CASSPSGGASGELFF.

The chain combines TRBV7-8 with TRBJ2-7, with TRBD1 matching 9 bases. The CDR3 spans 15 residues. J lost 6 bases, V lost 5 bases, and 11 bases had no gene match. CDR1 is SGHVS, CDR2 FQNEAQ, per germline. CDR3 residues: CASSPSPGTGIEQYF. The CDR3 region has the DNA TGTGCCAGCAGCCCCTCCCCCGGGACAGGGATCGAGCAGTACTTC.

The V and J genes are TRBV19 and TRBJ1-2; 7 bases are shared with TRBD1. The CDR3 is made up of 14 amino acids. After removal of 8 bases from V and 5 bases from J, the junction contained 11 bases not matched to a gene. Germline values: CDR1 LNHDA, CDR2 SQIVND (reference sequence). CDR3 protein: CASLRGGARYGYTF. CDR3 nucleotides: TGTGCCAGTCTCAGAGGGGGCGCGCGGTATGGCTACACCTTC.

This clone was seen a few times. The chain employs TRBV5-1 and TRBJ1-6, with D perhaps matching TRBD1 (5 bases). V lost 4 bases and J 9 bases, leaving 17 bases between the germline ends. Germline lookup yields CDR1 SGHRS and CDR2 YFSETQ. The CDR3 is 15 amino acids. CDR3 protein: CASSLEGSSGSPLHF. The CDR3 DNA reads as TGCGCCAGCAGCCTCGAGGGGAGCTCGGGTTCACCCCTCCACTTT.

The CDR3 nucleotides read TGTGCCAGCAGCTTGGGAGAACCTTTGAACACTGAAGCTTTCTTT. It codes for CASSLGEPLNTEAFF. This chain uses TRBV5-6 with TRBJ1-1, with no clear D. The V and J ends lost 0 bases and 0 bases respectively, with 9 bases between them. In germline, CDR1 is SGHDT, CDR2 YYEEEE. This CDR3 region has 15 residues.

This clone showed up just a few times. The V call is TRBV9, the J call TRBJ1-1, with D maybe TRBD1 (5 bases). The V end lost 4 bases, the J end lost 4 bases, and 17 bases lay between the germline ends. The CDR3 contains 15 residues. The germline gives CDR1 SGDLS, CDR2 YYNGEE. CDR3 DNA sequence: TGTGCCAGCAGCCCACCGCAGGGAAAGGGCACTGAAGCTTTCTTT. It is translated as CASSPPQGKGTEAFF.

V gene TRBV7-2 combines with J gene TRBJ2-5; D remains unclear. The CDR3 is 15 residues long. V shed 0 bases and J shed 0 bases, with 8 bases lying between them. The germline V gene encodes CDR1 SGHTA and CDR2 FQGNSA. CDR3 coding DNA: TGTGCCAGCAGCTTAGCCGGCTTGTACCAAGAGACCCAGTACTTC. Protein sequence: CASSLAGLYQETQYF.

A word on this clone: At one of its ends the junction is not consistent with the germline gene, which may arise from a read error. V usage is TRBV28 and J usage is TRBJ1-5; D is undetermined. In germline, CDR1 is MDHEN, CDR2 SYDVKM. CDR3 size: 12 residues. The CDR3: CASSPHRSRLYF. CDR3 DNA: TGTGCCAGCAGCCCCCACCGGAGCAGGTTGTATTTT.

As DNA, the CDR3 is TGTGCCACCCTGACAGAGTTAAACACTGAAGCTTTCTTT. This codes for CATLTELNTEAFF. The rearrangement links TRBV7-9 to TRBJ1-1; maybe TRBD1 (5 bases). This CDR3 contains 13 residues. CDR1 is SEHNR, CDR2 FQNEAQ, per germline (reference sequence). V dropped 10 bases and J dropped 2 bases, with 14 bases sitting between them.

This clone was seen a handful of times. V gene TRBV7-9 combines with J gene TRBJ1-4, with 8 bases fitting TRBD1. Germline trimming cut 0 bases from V and 8 bases from J; bases unmatched to any gene: 14. Germline loops: CDR1 SEHNR, CDR2 FQNEAQ (reference sequence). The CDR3 length is 18 residues. The CDR3 region is CASSLAALRTGPTEKLFF. As DNA, the CDR3 is TGTGCCAGCAGCTTAGCGGCCCTACGGACAGGGCCGACCGAAAAACTGTTTTTT.

The CDR3 sequence: CASSRDRISYEQYF. DNA for the CDR3: TGTGCCAGCAGTAGGGACAGAATCTCCTACGAGCAGTACTTC. This chain joins TRBV2 and TRBJ2-7, with 7 positions matching TRBD1. Per germline, CDR1 SNHLY and CDR2 FYNNEI. This CDR3 is 14 amino acids long. The trim removed 5 bases at V and 0 bases at J, leaving 4 bases unmatched.

V gene TRBV5-1 combines with J gene TRBJ2-5; D is uncertain. The V gene's germline CDR1 is SGHRS and CDR2 YFSETQ. The V and J ends lost 7 bases and 5 bases respectively, with 15 bases between them. CDR3 size: 13 residues. The CDR3: CASWASIGETQYF. DNA of the CDR3: TGCGCCAGCTGGGCGAGCATCGGGGAGACCCAGTACTTC.

This clone was recorded a few times. The V gene is TRBV29-1, the J gene TRBJ1-1; D uncertain. V was trimmed by 8 bases and J by 3 bases, leaving 13 bases between them. CDR3 length: 12 amino acids. Per germline, CDR1 SQVTM and CDR2 ANQGSEA. The CDR3 DNA reads TGCAGCCCCCCATTTCACTACACTGAAGCTTTCTTT. As protein: CSPPFHYTEAFF.

The CDR3 bases are TGTGCCAGTAGTGGGGGGGCCGGTACAGATACGCAGTATTTT. Its protein is CASSGGAGTDTQYF. The chain combines TRBV19 with TRBJ2-3; D perhaps matches TRBD2 (7 bases). The germline V gene encodes CDR1 LNHDA and CDR2 SQIVND (reference sequence). This CDR3 has 14 amino acids. Deletions cut 5 bases from V and 3 bases from J, with 12 bases between.

V usage is TRBV10-3 and J usage is TRBJ2-7; 8 bases are shared with TRBD2. This CDR3 is built from 15 residues. V dropped 7 bases and J dropped 1; count of bases not matched to a gene: 9. CDR1 ENHRY and CDR2 SYGVKD come from the germline V gene. The CDR3 region is CAIKRERGPSYEQYF. Here the CDR3 DNA reads TGTGCCATCAAAAGGGAGCGGGGGCCTTCCTACGAGCAGTACTTC.

The chain links TRBV7-9 to TRBJ2-4; the D gene could be TRBD1 or TRBD2 (5 bases each). V dropped 1 base and J dropped 14 bases, with 15 bases sitting between them. Germline V gene lookup returns CDR1 SEHNR and CDR2 FQNEAQ (reference sequence). This CDR3 region has 13 residues. CDR3 loop: CASSLVGGGKEYF. The CDR3 coding sequence is TGTGCCAGCAGCTTAGTGGGTGGGGGTAAAGAGTACTTC.

The chain carries TRBV10-3 and TRBJ2-3, with TRBD1 matching 9 bases. The CDR3 covers 13 residues. Germline V lookup: CDR1 ENHRY, CDR2 SYGVKD. With V trimmed by 8 bases and J by 7 bases, 7 bases remained unmatched. CDR3 amino acids: CAIGDREGYTQYF. CDR3 bases: TGTGCCATCGGGGACAGGGAGGGGTATACGCAGTATTTT.

Concerning this clone itself: Other DNA sequences in this sample translate to the same CDR3. V and J are TRBV14 and TRBJ1-6, with 10 nucleotides matching TRBD1. Per the germline V gene, CDR1 is SGHDN and CDR2 is FVKESK. The junction had 1 base not matched to a gene; V was cut back by 4 bases and J by 7 bases. The CDR3 has 14 residues. The CDR3 spells CASSRDRGNSPLHF. CDR3 DNA sequence: TGTGCCAGCAGCCGGGACAGGGGCAATTCACCCCTCCACTTT. Filled out from reference TRBV14 and TRBJ1-6, the complete variable domain reads EAGVTQFPSHSVIEKGQTVTLRCDPISGHDNLYWYRRVMGKEIKFLLHFVKESKQDESGMPNNRFLAERTGGTYSTLKVQPAELEDSGVYFCASSRDRGNSPLHFGNGTRLTVT.

This clone has a single count. The V and J genes are TRBV7-9 and TRBJ1-2; D may be TRBD1 (6 bases). The CDR3 contains 14 residues. The germline gives CDR1 SEHNR, CDR2 FQNEAQ (reference sequence). Trimming shortened V by 2 bases and J by 7 bases, and 14 bases separated the two germline ends. The CDR3 reads CASSLTGGAGGYTF. The DNA for the CDR3 is TGTGCCAGCAGCTTAACCGGGGGGGCCGGTGGCTACACCTTC.

The V call is TRBV18, the J call TRBJ2-7; 8 bases align to TRBD1. The CDR3 has 16 residues. V gave up 3 bases and J gave up 4 bases; unmatched junction bases: 11. Germline V CDR1 and CDR2: KGHSH, LQKENI. This CDR3 reads CASSPPLTGAPYEQYF. CDR3 coding DNA: TGTGCCAGCTCACCCCCCTTGACAGGGGCGCCGTACGAGCAGTACTTC.

The CDR3 loop reads CASSPYRMNTEAFF. The CDR3 DNA reads as TGTGCCAGTAGTCCCTACAGGATGAACACTGAAGCTTTCTTT. The V call is TRBV19, the J call TRBJ1-1; D is perhaps TRBD1 (5 bases). Trimming removed 5 bases at V and 0 bases at J, with 10 bases between. This CDR3 contains 14 residues. Germline lookup yields CDR1 LNHDA and CDR2 SQIVND (reference sequence).

The CDR3 DNA is TGTGCTAGTTCCACAGACTCTGGGGCCAACGTCCTGACTTTC. Translated, it gives CASSTDSGANVLTF. The rearrangement uses TRBV12-5 and TRBJ2-6; no clear D gene. The V end lost 8 bases, the J end lost 0 bases, and 8 bases lay between the germline ends. Germline V CDR1 and CDR2: LGHNT, FRNRAP. This CDR3 spans 14 amino acids.

A few counts support this clone. The chain has TRBV30 and TRBJ1-1; TRBD1 is a possible D gene (6 bases). V lost 3 bases, J lost 3 bases, and 17 bases lay in between. The CDR3 spans 15 residues. Germline V gene lookup returns CDR1 GTSNPN and CDR2 SVGIG (reference sequence). For the CDR3, the DNA is TGTGCCTGGAGGGAAGCCGGGACACCTTACACTGAAGCTTTCTTT. This sequence encodes CAWREAGTPYTEAFF.

For this clone: Other DNA sequences from this sample encode an identical CDR3 as well. The gene calls are TRBV9 and TRBJ2-5, with D unresolved. Trimming removed 0 bases from V and 5 bases from J, with 8 bases in between. The CDR3 extends over 13 amino acids. CDR1 SGDLS and CDR2 YYNGEE come from the germline V gene. In DNA, the CDR3 is TGTGCCAGCAGCGTAGAGGGCAGGGAGACCCAGTACTTC. Translating gives CASSVEGRETQYF.